The present TCR beta chain was sequenced within a study of human T cells and chemical hapten exposure (dated by TCRdb to the early 2020s). Regarding the study in general: For sensitization, 2% DPC in acetone was applied to a roughly 2 cm by roughly 2 cm area of upper inner arm skin. Patients additionally received weekly therapeutic DPC doses to the scalp throughout the approximately 25-week study period. Patch testing was done on the upper back using Finn chambers containing 0.01% DPC, and results were scored after 6 days according to International Contact Dermatitis Research Group standards. The patient cohort, mostly female, included alopecia areata with under or over 50% scalp involvement, alopecia totalis and alopecia universalis. Libraries were combined into a pool for sequencing, and differences in TCR yield between samples came mainly from small differences in library volumes within the pool. This study followed changes in the peripheral blood TCR repertoire in vivo during primary and secondary sensitization of alopecia patients to the hapten diphenylcyclopropenone (DPC). Blood was sampled from patients pre-sensitization (week 0) and at 2, 6 and about 24 weeks after DPC sensitization. For TCR sequencing, blood came from 25 to 35 alopecia patients at anywhere from one to four time points (pre-sensitization, 2, 6 and 24 weeks).

Libraries were prepared through RACE. The instrument given in TCRdb is NextSeq 500. During library preparation, unique molecular identifiers were attached to individual cDNA molecules so that TCRs could be counted in a quantitative, reproducible way. From each blood RNA sample, both TCR alpha and TCR beta chains were sequenced. From the authors' description of their analysis: A median of about 87,000 TCRs per sample was observed, with a range of roughly 23,224 to 700,000. The Decombinator software suite was used to annotate the V, J and CDR3 of the TCR reads. For PS versus PT1 abundance plots, all samples were subsampled to the same number of TCRs (28,000). TCRs were defined as expanded if absent before sensitization and observed at least eight times at the 2-week time point. TCRdb cleaned the public reads at Q25 with fastp, built clones with MiXCR and kept in-frame beta chains. Rows with one shared CDR3 protein collapse into an entry with the most common genes and DNA. The V and J calls, along with clone size, are taken from TCRdb and not from the paper's own processing. Present in this sample are fewer than 80,000 distinct CDR3 sequences, under 13% of which were seen just once. The ten largest clones represent around 6.8% of the sample.

A word on this clonotype: Its specific antigen is unknown. Base qualities are not at hand, and no much larger clone is one base apart.

Broader findings and caveats from the paper: After repeated subsampling, the strength of the expansion versus patch-test correlation and the threshold at which it became significant changed. Significantly more large CDR3 similarity clusters were formed by expanded TCRs than by pre-sensitization or healthy control sets, consistent with antigen-driven responses. Because all patients had alopecia, a presumed autoimmune disease, the immune response of the patients might differ from that of healthy individuals. The number of TCRs above 1 in 1000 frequency did not change with DPC sensitization; there was no evidence of global repertoire structure alterations. Patch test score correlated positively with the number of PT1 expanded TCRs, reaching significance at thresholds 8, 16 and 32 but not at 4.

The time point label corresponds to: patch test 2, 6 weeks after DPC sensitization. This specimen's treatment or condition label, per the study, means: therapeutic diphenylcyclopropenone sensitization with weekly scalp DPC. Blood at each patch-test visit was drawn before the patch test was applied. Patients were eligible if aged 18 to 70, diagnosed with alopecia and judged suitable for DPC therapy, and pregnant patients were excluded. Total RNA was extracted from unfractionated whole blood collected in Tempus Blood RNA tubes. The CDR3 starts with the cysteine, ends with the phenylalanine, and has 12 residues. The read is trimmed to its CDR3 DNA, 36 bases read in frame from base 1. V and J are truncated by 7 bases and 11 bases respectively, leaving an intervening sequence of 20 bases. According to the germline V gene (reference sequence), CDR1 reads GTSNPN and CDR2 reads SVGIG.

The clonotype was recovered from a woman in her forties or fifties with alopecia areata. Some clones in this sample may be carry-over from other donors' samples. The specimen comprised whole blood, sampled in connection with sensitization to the hapten diphenylcyclopropenone (DPC). The chain couples TRBV30 to TRBJ1-1; a tentative D call is TRBD1 (6 bases match). The nucleotide sequence is TGTGCCTCCCATGGGGGGGCAGGCGACGCTTTCTTT. Its coded protein is CASHGGAGDAFF.